Following are 2 T cell receptor beta chains from one sample sequenced in a study of neurological immune-mediated disorders. TCRdb ran MiXCR on the 5' RACE reads and lists one entry per CDR3 protein. Among 50,000 to 60,000 distinct CDR3 sequences, roughly 2.5% were seen once, and the ten largest hold about 3%. Material for sequencing was PBMCs. These receptors all stem from a man aged 50 to 59 with multiple sclerosis.

This clonotype was seen many times. J is TRBJ2-1 and V is TRBV7-8; TRBD2 agrees at 8 bases. Per the germline V gene, CDR1 is SGHVS and CDR2 is FQNEAQ. V dropped 3 bases and J dropped 5; count of bases not matched to a gene: 6. This CDR3 contains 15 residues. The CDR3 is CASSFGGAHDNEQFF. In DNA form, the CDR3 reads TGTGCCAGCAGCTTCGGGGGGGCCCACGACAATGAGCAGTTCTTC.

This clonotype appeared a few times. CDR3 in amino acids: CASRTGSFGNTIYF. The DNA of the CDR3 is TGTGCCAGCAGGACAGGGAGCTTTGGAAACACCATATATTTT. The V call is TRBV12-3 or TRBV12-4, the J call TRBJ1-3, with TRBD1 matching 7 bases. The junction had 5 bases not matched to a gene; V was cut back by 6 bases and J by 3 bases. The CDR3 has 14 amino acids.